This is a list of T cell receptor beta chains from one sample in a study of T cell changes during pregnancy in multiple sclerosis. The repertoire was sequenced with immunoSEQ multiplex PCR; TCRdb's copy has only in-frame clones and lacks some. This table holds 50,000 to 65,000 clones, more than 75% found once. Sequences were derived from CD8+ T cells from peripheral blood mononuclear cells, sampled before pregnancy. These receptors were obtained from a female donor with multiple sclerosis, enrolled in a pregnancy study. The CDR3 runs from the conserved cysteine through the conserved F or W. Fields, in order: CDR3 DNA, CDR3 protein, D gene, V gene, clone size, J gene. A D gene is named only where the DNA matches it firmly. Clone size is stated in some rows and not others, as once, few, many or a class when expanded.

CDR3 DNA: TGTGCCAGCAGCTTGGCCGGACAGGCGGGTACCTACGAGCAGTACTTC; CDR3 protein: CASSLAGQAGTYEQYF; D gene: TRBD1; V gene: TRBV5-4; clone size: once; J gene: TRBJ2-7
CDR3 DNA: TGTGCCAGAGGCCCCCTAGCGGGGGGAACAGATACGCAGTATTTT; CDR3 protein: CARGPLAGGTDTQYF; D gene: TRBD2; V gene: TRBV2; clone size: .; J gene: TRBJ2-3
CDR3 DNA: TGCAGTGCTAGCCGTGAAGCTTTCTTT; CDR3 protein: CSASREAFF; D gene: .; V gene: TRBV20-1; clone size: .; J gene: TRBJ1-1
CDR3 DNA: TGTGCCAGCAGCTACGGACTAGCGGGCCATACCTACGAGCAGTACTTC; CDR3 protein: CASSYGLAGHTYEQYF; D gene: TRBD2; V gene: TRBV11-2; clone size: .; J gene: TRBJ2-7
CDR3 DNA: TGTGCCAGCAGCGCGGCGCGATTCCCAAATTCACCCCTCCACTTT; CDR3 protein: CASSAARFPNSPLHF; D gene: .; V gene: TRBV5-6; clone size: once; J gene: TRBJ1-6
CDR3 DNA: TGTGCCAGCACTAGCAATAATTCACCCCTCCACTTT; CDR3 protein: CASTSNNSPLHF; D gene: .; V gene: TRBV9; clone size: once; J gene: TRBJ1-6
CDR3 DNA: TGCGCCAGCAGAGAGGGGGCTATGGGCACTGAAGCTTTCTTT; CDR3 protein: CASREGAMGTEAFF; D gene: TRBD1; V gene: TRBV4-1; clone size: .; J gene: TRBJ1-1
CDR3 DNA: TGTGCCAGCAGTTTCGACAGGGGCTCGCGCGGCTACACCTTC; CDR3 protein: CASSFDRGSRGYTF; D gene: TRBD1; V gene: TRBV27; clone size: .; J gene: TRBJ1-2
CDR3 DNA: TGTGCCACCAGCATCGACAGGGGGAACGCGGGAAACACCATATATTTT; CDR3 protein: CATSIDRGNAGNTIYF; D gene: TRBD1; V gene: TRBV15; clone size: .; J gene: TRBJ1-3
CDR3 DNA: TGTGCCAGCAGCGTGATAGGACTAGCGGGGGGAGACACAGATACGCAGTATTTT; CDR3 protein: CASSVIGLAGGDTDTQYF; D gene: TRBD2; V gene: TRBV5-4; clone size: .; J gene: TRBJ2-3
CDR3 DNA: TGTGCCAGCAGTGCACAGGGGGGGTCCTACGAGCAGTACTTC; CDR3 protein: CASSAQGGSYEQYF; D gene: .; V gene: TRBV27; clone size: .; J gene: TRBJ2-7
CDR3 DNA: TGTGCCAGCAGTCGGGGGGACTCCTACAATGAGCAGTTCTTC; CDR3 protein: CASSRGDSYNEQFF; D gene: TRBD2; V gene: TRBV9; clone size: .; J gene: TRBJ2-1